These 27 T cell receptor beta chains were sequenced from one sample in a study of patients and donors after allogeneic stem cell transplantation. TCRdb re-analysed the RT-PCR reads in MiXCR, keeping a single row per CDR3 protein. This sample yields about 100,000 distinct CDR3 sequences, of which 35% are seen a single time; 27% belongs to the top ten. Sample: blood, either unsorted or a sorted T cell fraction (not recorded which). The receptors come from a human donor who was either an allogeneic HSCT recipient or a stem cell or donor lymphocyte infusion donor (not recorded which). It is not recorded whose cells these are; they may come from a transplant donor.

This sequence joins TRBV11-2 and TRBJ2-7, with 9 bases fitting TRBD2. With V trimmed by 8 bases and J by 5 bases, 10 bases remained unmatched. The germline gives CDR1 SGHAT, CDR2 FQNNGV. The CDR3 has 14 amino acids. CDR3 bases: TGTGCCAGCCAGCGGGGGGTCACAGGGGACGAGCAGTACTTC. Protein product: CASQRGVTGDEQYF.

The chain links TRBV6-5 to TRBJ2-2, with D perhaps assigned TRBD1 or TRBD2 (5 bases each). Germline CDR1 MNHEY, CDR2 SVGAGI. This CDR3 comprises 15 residues. The ends were cut back, 7 bases at V and 8 bases at J, with 20 bases in the middle. Here the CDR3 reads CASKKGTHPRGELFF. DNA for the CDR3: TGTGCCAGCAAAAAAGGGACCCACCCACGGGGGGAGCTGTTTTTT.

V is TRBV4-3 and J is TRBJ2-7; 9 bases fit TRBD2. Germline CDR1 and CDR2: LGHNA and YSLEER. V was pared by 0 bases and J by 5 bases, with 8 bases of the junction left unmatched. This CDR3 has 16 amino acids. The CDR3 is CASSQEEASGVDEQYF. The CDR3 coding sequence is TGCGCCAGCAGCCAAGAAGAGGCTAGCGGGGTCGACGAGCAGTACTTC.

This clonotype was found a few times. The CDR3, as DNA: TGTGCCAGCACCTCCGGGACTCCGTACAATGAGCAGTTCTTC. Protein: CASTSGTPYNEQFF. The rearrangement uses TRBV6-5 and TRBJ2-1; D may be TRBD2 (6 bases). The CDR3 length is 14 residues. CDR1 MNHEY and CDR2 SVGAGI come from the germline V gene. V gave up 7 bases and J gave up 4 bases, with 14 bases separating them.

The rearrangement links TRBV6-5 to TRBJ2-7, with 8 bases fitting TRBD2. The V gene's germline CDR1 is MNHEY and CDR2 SVGAGI. The CDR3 runs 15 residues. Unmatched junction bases numbered 7, after V lost 6 bases and J lost 0 bases. The chain's CDR3 is CASSRGLAPSYEQYF. The CDR3, as DNA: TGTGCCAGCAGCCGTGGACTAGCCCCCTCCTACGAGCAGTACTTC.

The gene calls are TRBV9 and TRBJ1-2; a possible D gene is TRBD1 (6 bases). This CDR3 is 16 amino acids long. V gave up 1 base and J gave up 8 bases, with 21 bases separating them. Germline V CDR1 and CDR2: SGDLS, YYNGEE. CDR3 sequence (DNA): TGTGCCAGCAGCGTAAGTACGGCCGACAGGATTCAAGGCTACACCTTC. It translates to CASSVSTADRIQGYTF.

Many counts were recorded for this clonotype. The J gene is TRBJ1-5, the V gene TRBV20-1; D not certain. The V end lost 3 bases, the J end lost 4 bases, and 7 bases lay between the germline ends. This CDR3 region has 12 residues. The germline V gene has CDR1 DFQATT and CDR2 SNEGSKA (reference sequence). Here the CDR3 reads CSARSPNQPQHF. The CDR3, as DNA: TGCAGTGCTAGGTCCCCGAATCAGCCCCAGCATTTT.

The chain links TRBV19 to TRBJ2-6; D assignment may be TRBD1 or TRBD2 (5 bases each). This CDR3 is 15 amino acids long. Trimming cost V 11 bases and J 2 bases, with 16 bases left between them. In germline, CDR1 is LNHDA, CDR2 SQIVND (reference sequence). The CDR3 sequence: CAATGAEAGANVLTF. CDR3 in DNA: TGTGCCGCTACCGGGGCTGAGGCTGGGGCCAACGTCCTGACTTTC.

There are a few counts of this clonotype. The chain uses TRBV24-1 and TRBJ2-5, with D perhaps TRBD1 (5 bases). CDR3 length: 14 amino acids. Germline CDR1 is KGHDR and CDR2 is SFDVKD. Trimming cost V 0 bases and J 4 bases, with 8 bases left between them. CDR3 nucleotide sequence: TGTGCCACCAGTGATTTGGCCAGGGTAGAGACCCAGTACTTC. Protein sequence: CATSDLARVETQYF.

The V and J genes are TRBV28 and TRBJ2-1; D is ambiguous. Germline V gene sequence: CDR1 MDHEN, CDR2 SYDVKM. The germline V and J ends were trimmed by 1 base and 4 bases, with 5 bases remaining between them. The CDR3 totals 13 residues. CDR3 coding DNA: TGTGCCAGCAGTTTATACACATACAATGAGCAGTTCTTC. This sequence encodes CASSLYTYNEQFF.

This clonotype was seen a few times. This chain connects TRBV24-1 to TRBJ1-1; maybe TRBD1 (5 bases). Germline V lookup: CDR1 KGHDR, CDR2 SFDVKD. The CDR3 loop spans 12 amino acids. Deletions cut 7 bases from V and 5 bases from J, with 10 bases between. CDR3 sequence: CATSLGETEAFF. In DNA, the CDR3 is TGTGCCACCAGCTTGGGGGAGACTGAAGCTTTCTTT.

This chain links TRBV7-8 with TRBJ2-3; D uncertain. Germline lookup yields CDR1 SGHVS and CDR2 FQNEAQ. Trimming removed 4 bases at V and 5 bases at J, with 7 bases between. The CDR3 runs to 12 residues. Here the CDR3 DNA reads TGTGCCAGCAGCTCCCCGATAGATACGCAGTATTTT. Encoded protein: CASSSPIDTQYF.

The chain couples TRBV29-1 to TRBJ2-3, with TRBD1 matching 9 bases. Germline V gene sequence: CDR1 SQVTM, CDR2 ANQGSEA. V lost 6 bases, J lost 4 bases, and 5 bases stayed unmatched. The CDR3 covers 13 residues. CDR3 loop: CSVGTGRADTQYF. The DNA for the CDR3 is TGCAGCGTCGGGACAGGGAGGGCAGATACGCAGTATTTT.

This clonotype turned up a few times. This rearrangement joins TRBV7-2 to TRBJ2-5, with TRBD1 matching over 10 bases. The CDR3 extends over 15 amino acids. Germline CDR1 and CDR2: SGHTA and FQGNSA. V lost 3 bases and J lost 5; bases outside the gene matches: 6. CDR3 DNA: TGTGCCAGCAGCTTCCCGACAGGGGGCGCGGAGACCCAGTACTTC. This sequence encodes CASSFPTGGAETQYF.

The chain has TRBV28 and TRBJ1-5; 8 nucleotides align to TRBD1. This CDR3 is built from 14 residues. The V and J ends lost 3 bases and 7 bases, in that order; junction bases with no gene match: 5. In germline, CDR1 is MDHEN, CDR2 SYDVKM. The CDR3 bases are TGTGCCAGCAGTTTGGACAGGGTAAACCAGCCCCAGCATTTT. Its protein is CASSLDRVNQPQHF.

The rearrangement links TRBV5-1 to TRBJ1-1; D is undetermined. Trimming stripped 5 bases from V and 0 bases from J, with 14 bases between. Germline-derived CDR1 and CDR2 are SGHRS and YFSETQ. The CDR3 loop spans 15 amino acids. CDR3 nucleotide sequence: TGCGCCAGCAGAAAAACCACAGTTATGAACACTGAAGCTTTCTTT. Protein product: CASRKTTVMNTEAFF.

The rearrangement uses TRBV4-2 and TRBJ2-1; D possibly matches TRBD1 or TRBD2 (5 bases each). V gave up 0 bases and J gave up 7 bases, with 19 bases separating them. Germline CDR1 is LGHNA and CDR2 is YNFKEQ. CDR3 size: 17 residues. This chain's CDR3 is CASSQDVRRGPNNEQFF. The CDR3 DNA reads as TGTGCCAGCAGCCAAGATGTACGCCGGGGCCCCAATAATGAGCAGTTCTTC.

CDR3 sequence (DNA): TGTGCCAGCGTCTCGGGACACCTGAACACTGAAGCTTTCTTT. Protein product: CASVSGHLNTEAFF. V is TRBV7-8 and J is TRBJ1-1; D is perhaps TRBD1 (6 bases). Trimming removed 8 bases from V and 0 bases from J, with 13 bases in between. Germline V lookup: CDR1 SGHVS, CDR2 FQNEAQ. This CDR3 contains 14 residues.

J is TRBJ2-3 and V is TRBV20-1, with 8 positions matching TRBD2. Trimming cost V 3 bases and J 4 bases; bases outside gene matches: 0. Per the germline V gene, CDR1 is DFQATT and CDR2 is SNEGSKA (reference sequence). This CDR3 spans 12 amino acids. In DNA, the CDR3 is TGCAGTGCTAGCGGGAGGGCAGATACGCAGTATTTT. It codes for CSASGRADTQYF.

The CDR3 DNA is TGTGCCAGCACAAAGGGGACAGGGACAAGGAATGAGCAGTTCTTC. Translating it yields CASTKGTGTRNEQFF. The V gene is TRBV7-6, the J gene TRBJ2-1; 9 nucleotides align to TRBD1. From germline, CDR1 is SGHVS and CDR2 FNYEAQ. V was clipped by 7 bases and J by 7 bases; unmatched bases: 11. CDR3 size: 15 residues. The whole variable domain, remainder taken from reference TRBV7-6 and TRBJ2-1, is GAGVSQSPRYKVTKRGQDVALRCDPISGHVSLYWYRQALGQGPEFLTYFNYEAQQDKSGLPNDRFSAERPEGSISTLTIQRTEQRDSAMYRCASTKGTGTRNEQFFGPGTRLTVL.

The table lists this clonotype with a few counts. This chain uses TRBV6-2 or TRBV6-3 with TRBJ1-1, with no clear D. Trimming took 2 bases from V and 0 from J, leaving 10 bases between them. The length of the CDR3 is 15 residues. CDR1 MNHEY and CDR2 SVGEGT come from the germline V gene. The CDR3 DNA follows: TGTGCCAGCAGTTACCGGTACCTAATGAACACTGAAGCTTTCTTT. Translating it yields CASSYRYLMNTEAFF.

In its sample, this clonotype was seen a few times. This chain connects TRBV5-1 to TRBJ2-7, with D unclear. This CDR3 has 13 residues. Germline assignment: CDR1 SGHRS and CDR2 YFSETQ. Trimming shortened V by 0 bases and J by 3 bases, and 7 bases separated the two germline ends. The chain's CDR3 is CASSLDTIYEQYF. The CDR3 coding sequence is TGCGCCAGCAGCTTGGACACCATCTACGAGCAGTACTTC. Based on the CDR3 plus reference TRBV5-1 and TRBJ2-7, the full variable domain is KAGVTQTPRYLIKTRGQQVTLSCSPISGHRSVSWYQQTPGQGLQFLFEYFSETQRNKGNFPGRFSGRQFSNSRSEMNVSTLELGDSALYLCASSLDTIYEQYFGPGTRLTVT.

This chain links TRBV7-8 with TRBJ1-6; D gene ambiguous. V was shortened by 5 bases and J by 7 bases, with 9 bases between the two germline ends. The CDR3 consists of 13 residues. Germline V CDR1 and CDR2: SGHVS, FQNEAQ. CDR3 residues: CASSLRANSPLHF. The CDR3 nucleotides read TGTGCCAGCAGCCTTCGAGCCAATTCACCCCTCCACTTT.

V is TRBV20-1 and J is TRBJ2-1; D may correspond to TRBD1 or TRBD2 (5 bases each). The ends were cut back, 2 bases at V and 2 bases at J, with 13 bases in the middle. Germline V lookup: CDR1 DFQATT, CDR2 SNEGSKA (reference sequence). This CDR3 spans 15 amino acids. The CDR3 nucleotides read TGCAGTGCTAGATCCGGGGACGGTCCCTACAATGAGCAGTTCTTC. As protein: CSARSGDGPYNEQFF.

The chain is built from TRBV4-3 and TRBJ1-4, with unresolved D. The V gene's germline CDR1 is LGHNA and CDR2 YSLEER. The CDR3 runs to 13 residues. The V end lost 7 bases, the J end lost 8 bases, and 14 bases lay between the germline ends. CDR3 sequence: CASNRDNWEKLFF. The CDR3 nucleotides are TGCGCCAGCAACCGTGACAATTGGGAAAAACTGTTTTTT.

CDR3: CASSYSGGRLPSSYNEQFF. The CDR3, as DNA: TGTGCCAGCAGTTACTCTGGCGGGAGGCTCCCTAGCTCCTACAATGAGCAGTTCTTC. The chain couples TRBV6-5 to TRBJ2-1, with 8 bases identical to TRBD2. This CDR3 is 19 amino acids long. The J segment lost 0 bases and the V segment lost 0 bases, leaving 10 bases of the junction unmatched. The V gene's germline CDR1 is MNHEY and CDR2 SVGAGI.

This chain joins TRBV11-2 and TRBJ1-1; TRBD1 might be the D (5 bases). Looked up from germline, CDR1 is SGHAT and CDR2 is FQNNGV. CDR3 size: 15 residues. V was pared by 7 bases and J by 5 bases, with 20 bases between. The CDR3 coding sequence is TGTGCCAGCAACCCCCGGGGCCCATGGGGGACTGAAGCTTTCTTT. This sequence encodes CASNPRGPWGTEAFF.